These 24 T cell receptor beta chains were all obtained from the same sample, sequenced in a study of T cells after yellow fever vaccination. A single record per CDR3 protein comes from TCRdb applying MiXCR to the 5' RACE reads. The data show just under 600,000 distinct CDR3 sequences, approximately 13% seen once. Sequencing was performed on PBMCs, taken on the day of the yellow fever booster vaccination. These receptors came from a man younger than 40 who received the YFV17D yellow fever vaccine.

This clonotype came up a few times. The gene calls are TRBV7-2 and TRBJ1-2; no definite D call. V dropped 2 bases and J dropped 3 bases, with 7 bases sitting between them. The germline CDR1 and CDR2 sequences are SGHTA and FQGNSA. This CDR3 is 13 amino acids long. CDR3 amino acids: CASSLYDYYGYTF. In nucleotides, the CDR3 is TGTGCCAGCAGCTTATACGACTACTATGGCTACACCTTC.

There are a few counts of this clonotype. The gene calls are TRBV19 and TRBJ2-7; TRBD1 matches at 9 bases. Unmatched junction bases numbered 3, after V lost 8 bases and J lost 1 base. Per germline, CDR1 LNHDA and CDR2 SQIVND (reference sequence). The CDR3 length is 13 residues. Here the CDR3 DNA reads TGTGCCAGTTGGGACAGGGATTCCTACGAGCAGTACTTC. As protein: CASWDRDSYEQYF. The whole variable domain, filled in from reference TRBV19 and TRBJ2-7, reads DGGITQSPKYLFRKEGQNVTLSCEQNLNHDAMYWYRQDPGQGLRLIYYSQIVNDFQKGDIAEGYSVSREKKESFPLTVTSAQKNPTAFYLCASWDRDSYEQYFGPGTRLTVT.

The CDR3 DNA is TGTGCCAGCAGCTTAGGGCGGGTGGGCGAGCAGTACTTC. Amino acid sequence: CASSLGRVGEQYF. The chain recombines TRBV7-2 with TRBJ2-7, with D perhaps matching TRBD2 (5 bases). The CDR3 has 13 residues. Germline CDR1 SGHTA, CDR2 FQGNSA. The V gene lost 1 base and the J gene lost 6 bases, with 10 bases spanning the gap.

This clonotype was counted many times. The chain uses TRBV7-8 and TRBJ2-4; 8 bases map to TRBD2. The germline V gene encodes CDR1 SGHVS and CDR2 FQNEAQ. V lost 4 bases to trimming and J lost 3 bases; unmatched junction nucleotides: 5. The CDR3 is made up of 15 amino acids. CDR3 sequence (DNA): TGTGCCAGCAGCTCCGGGGGGGGGGGCAAAAACATTCAGTACTTC. Translation: CASSSGGGGKNIQYF.

The rearrangement joins TRBV30 to TRBJ2-7; 9 nucleotides agree with TRBD1. J was trimmed by 1 base and V by 4 bases; bases with no gene match: 8. The germline CDR1 and CDR2 sequences are GTSNPN and SVGIG (reference sequence). The CDR3 has 15 residues. CDR3 sequence: CAWTSGTGLSYEQYF. CDR3 in DNA: TGTGCCTGGACGTCCGGGACAGGGTTATCCTACGAGCAGTACTTC.

This chain uses TRBV6-2 or TRBV6-3 with TRBJ1-1; D perhaps matches TRBD1 (5 bases). The ends were cut back, 2 bases at V and 5 bases at J, with 12 bases in the middle. CDR1 and CDR2 from the germline V gene are MNHEY and SVGEGT. The CDR3 contains 14 residues. The DNA for the CDR3 is TGTGCCAGCAGTTACCCGCCAGAGGGGACTGAAGCTTTCTTT. Protein product: CASSYPPEGTEAFF.

V gene TRBV28 combines with J gene TRBJ1-5; D possibly corresponds to TRBD1 (6 bases). V lost 7 bases to trimming and J lost 1 base, with 11 bases between them. The CDR3 extends over 14 amino acids. CDR1 and CDR2 from the germline V gene are MDHEN and SYDVKM. The CDR3 coding sequence is TGTGCCAGCATCAAGGGGGGAAGCAATCAGCCCCAGCATTTT. Amino acids: CASIKGGSNQPQHF.

This clonotype was seen a handful of times. V and J are TRBV7-2 and TRBJ2-7; 7 bases are shared with TRBD2. This CDR3 region has 15 residues. Per the germline V gene, CDR1 is SGHTA and CDR2 is FQGNSA. V lost 6 bases, J lost 0 bases, and 8 bases stayed unmatched. The chain's CDR3 is CASSQTSAHSYEQYF. The CDR3 DNA is TGTGCCAGCAGTCAAACTAGCGCCCACTCCTACGAGCAGTACTTC. Full variable domain (remainder filled in from reference TRBV7-2 and TRBJ2-7): GAGVSQSPSNKVTEKGKDVELRCDPISGHTALYWYRQSLGQGLEFLIYFQGNSAPDKSGLPSDRFSAERTGGSVSTLTIQRTQQEDSAVYLCASSQTSAHSYEQYFGPGTRLTVT.

This clonotype was detected a few times. The chain carries TRBV10-2 and TRBJ1-1, with 7 positions matching TRBD1. The CDR3 is made up of 11 amino acids. Germline CDR1 is WSHSY and CDR2 is SAAADI. The V and J ends lost 10 bases and 5 bases, in that order; junction bases with no gene match: 4. CDR3 protein: CATTGSTEAFF. DNA for the CDR3: TGCGCCACGACAGGGTCGACTGAAGCTTTCTTT.

Worth noting for this clonotype: An end of the junction differs from the germline gene, which may be a read error. The chain has TRBV5-1 and TRBJ2-3; perhaps TRBD2 as D (6 bases). The CDR3 covers 15 residues. Germline assignment: CDR1 SGHRS and CDR2 YFSETQ. CDR3 sequence (DNA): TGCACCAGCAGCTTGGCGGGGCACGGCACAGATACGCAGTATTTT. Translating gives CTSSLAGHGTDTQYF.

Only a few counts were recorded for this clonotype. V gene TRBV7-3 combines with J gene TRBJ2-3; D is undetermined. The CDR3 sequence is 13 residues long. The V gene's germline CDR1 is SGHTA and CDR2 FQGTGA. V lost 0 bases and J 7 bases, leaving 8 bases between the germline ends. The DNA of the CDR3 is TGTGCCAGCAGCTTAACTTCTGCCAATACGCAGTATTTT. This sequence encodes CASSLTSANTQYF.

The chain uses TRBV12-3 or TRBV12-4 and TRBJ1-1; maybe TRBD1 (5 bases). The germline V and J ends were trimmed by 3 bases and 1 base, with 9 bases remaining between them. This CDR3 is 14 amino acids long. The CDR3 DNA is TGTGCCAGCAGTTTTGGGACGGCGAACACTGAAGCTTTCTTT. It specifies CASSFGTANTEAFF.

This clonotype was seen repeatedly, ten times or more. The chain uses TRBV16 and TRBJ1-6, with D possibly matching TRBD1 (5 bases). Germline V gene lookup returns CDR1 KGHSY and CDR2 FQNENV. The CDR3 covers 14 residues. The V and J ends lost 6 bases and 6 bases respectively, with 12 bases between them. The CDR3 DNA reads TGTGCCAGCAGTCCGGGGCTTTCTAATTCACCCCTCCACTTT. Protein product: CASSPGLSNSPLHF. The full variable domain, with the rest looked up from reference TRBV16 and TRBJ1-6, is GEEVAQTPKHLVRGEGQKAKLYCAPIKGHSYVFWYQQVLKNEFKFLISFQNENVFDETGMPKERFSAKCLPNSPCSLEIQATKLEDSAVYFCASSPGLSNSPLHFGNGTRLTVT.

CDR3 amino acids: CASGGLADNEQFF. CDR3 nucleotides: TGTGCCAGCGGTGGACTAGCGGACAATGAGCAGTTCTTC. J is TRBJ2-1 and V is TRBV12-3 or TRBV12-4, with 10 bases fitting TRBD2. The J segment lost 5 bases and the V segment lost 8 bases, leaving 3 bases of the junction unmatched. The CDR3 is made up of 13 amino acids.

The table lists this clonotype with a few counts. The junction does not match germline at one end; this may be a read error. The V gene is TRBV28, the J gene TRBJ1-4; no clear D. The CDR3 loop spans 11 amino acids. Germline assignment: CDR1 MDHEN and CDR2 SYDVKM. CDR3: CASSIREKAVF. In DNA form, the CDR3 reads TGTGCCAGCAGTATAAGGGAAAAGGCGGTTTTT.

This clonotype showed up many times. The gene calls are TRBV5-1 and TRBJ2-2, with 7 bases lining up with TRBD2. Germline V gene lookup returns CDR1 SGHRS and CDR2 YFSETQ. With 0 bases clipped from V and 4 bases from J, the junction kept 6 bases outside the gene matches. The CDR3 length is 16 residues. The CDR3 DNA is TGCGCCAGCAGCTTGGACAGCGGGGTAACCACCGGGGAGCTGTTTTTT. Translating it yields CASSLDSGVTTGELFF.

This chain joins TRBV20-1 and TRBJ1-2; no clear D. The germline V gene has CDR1 DFQATT and CDR2 SNEGSKA (reference sequence). The CDR3 extends over 17 amino acids. V lost 3 bases and J lost 0, with 20 bases in between. In nucleotides, the CDR3 is TGCAGTGCTAGCCCAGCCTTTCGACACTCTGCTAACTATGGCTACACCTTC. Protein: CSASPAFRHSANYGYTF.

This clonotype showed up just a few times. This chain connects TRBV7-2 to TRBJ2-3; 9 bases match TRBD2. Germline CDR1 is SGHTA and CDR2 is FQGNSA. There are 18 residues in the CDR3. V lost 2 bases, J lost 5 bases, and 14 bases stayed unmatched. The CDR3 reads CASSLRVVIAGVRDTQYF. The CDR3 DNA reads TGTGCCAGCAGCTTACGCGTCGTGATAGCGGGAGTAAGAGATACGCAGTATTTT.

This clonotype was detected only a few times. The chain recombines TRBV19 with TRBJ1-1; D is uncertain. The germline V gene encodes CDR1 LNHDA and CDR2 SQIVND (reference sequence). The CDR3 is 13 residues long. With 11 bases removed from V and 10 bases from J, the gap between germline ends came to 23 bases. In nucleotides, the CDR3 is TGTGCCGCTAGTGGGGATGCGAGGGTAGGAGCTTTCTTT. As protein: CAASGDARVGAFF.

The chain recombines TRBV20-1 with TRBJ2-7, with 9 bases fitting TRBD1. V trimming: 5 bases; J trimming: 2 bases; junction bases outside the gene matches: 4. The CDR3 spans 13 residues. Germline lookup yields CDR1 DFQATT and CDR2 SNEGSKA (reference sequence). The CDR3 DNA follows: TGCAGTGCTCCCGGGACAGGGACCTACGAGCAGTACTTC. Protein: CSAPGTGTYEQYF.

The chain recombines TRBV27 with TRBJ2-1; TRBD2 aligns across 10 bases. The CDR3 extends over 17 amino acids. V lost 5 bases and J lost 4; bases outside the gene matches: 11. Germline lookup yields CDR1 MNHEY and CDR2 SMNVEV (reference sequence). The CDR3 loop reads CASSRTSGGGVYNEQFF. CDR3 in DNA: TGTGCCAGCAGTCGGACTAGCGGAGGGGGCGTATACAATGAGCAGTTCTTC.

This clonotype was counted ten times or more. The V gene is TRBV5-1, the J gene TRBJ2-5, with 11 bases lining up with TRBD1. J was trimmed by 4 bases and V by 0 bases; bases with no gene match: 2. The germline CDR1 and CDR2 sequences are SGHRS and YFSETQ. This CDR3 spans 15 amino acids. CDR3 bases: TGCGCCAGCAGCTTGGGGACAGGGGGCGGAGAGACCCAGTACTTC. Translating it yields CASSLGTGGGETQYF.

The V call is TRBV5-1, the J call TRBJ1-1; D call uncertain. Trimming removed 3 bases from V and 1 base from J, with 7 bases in between. This CDR3 contains 13 residues. Germline CDR1 and CDR2: SGHRS and YFSETQ. This chain's CDR3 is CASSWASNTEAFF. CDR3 sequence (DNA): TGCGCCAGCAGCTGGGCATCGAACACTGAAGCTTTCTTT.

This sequence joins TRBV29-1 and TRBJ2-6; no definite D call. Germline assignment: CDR1 SQVTM and CDR2 ANQGSEA. Trimming left V 6 bases short and J 4 bases short, with 13 bases between. CDR3 size: 14 residues. DNA for the CDR3: TGCAGCGTCGAGGAGAATTCCGGGGCCAACGTCCTGACTTTC. The encoded protein is CSVEENSGANVLTF.